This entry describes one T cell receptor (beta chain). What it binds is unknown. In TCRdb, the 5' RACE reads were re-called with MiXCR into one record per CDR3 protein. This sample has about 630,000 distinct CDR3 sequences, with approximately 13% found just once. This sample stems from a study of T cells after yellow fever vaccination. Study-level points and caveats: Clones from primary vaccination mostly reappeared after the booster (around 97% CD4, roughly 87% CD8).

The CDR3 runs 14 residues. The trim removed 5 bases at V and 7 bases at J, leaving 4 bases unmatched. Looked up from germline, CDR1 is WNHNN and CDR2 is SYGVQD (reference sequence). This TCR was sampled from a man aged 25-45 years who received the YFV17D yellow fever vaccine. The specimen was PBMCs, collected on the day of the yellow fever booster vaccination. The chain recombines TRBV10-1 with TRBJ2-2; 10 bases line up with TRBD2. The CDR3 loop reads CASSTSGIGGELFF. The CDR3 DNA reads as TGCGCCAGCAGTACTAGCGGGATTGGCGGGGAGCTGTTTTTT.